This entry lists 18 T cell receptor beta chains sequenced from one sample in a study of blood T cell repertoires in COVID-19. Data came from immunoSEQ multiplex PCR; TCRdb stores just in-frame clones and leaves some out. Of about 400,000 clones in the sample, roughly nine tenths are singletons; the top ten hold about 3%. Sequenced sample: PBMCs or T cells enriched from blood (not recorded which). The receptor source for this set is a woman aged 25 to 39 who had recovered from COVID-19.

The chain links TRBV2 to TRBJ1-2; TRBD1 aligns across 7 bases. V was pared by 6 bases and J by 14 bases, with 15 bases of the junction left unmatched. This CDR3 has 13 amino acids. Germline CDR1 reads SNHLY; CDR2 reads FYNNEI. CDR3 sequence: CASRDWTGPGGTF. The CDR3 nucleotides read TGTGCCAGCAGAGACTGGACAGGCCCTGGGGGGACCTTC.

The rearrangement joins TRBV2 to TRBJ2-5; no firm D call. The germline V gene has CDR1 SNHLY and CDR2 FYNNEI. The CDR3 has 12 amino acids. V lost 3 bases and J 5 bases, leaving 7 bases between the germline ends. CDR3 protein: CASSDLRETQYF. In nucleotides, the CDR3 is TGTGCCAGCAGTGACCTGAGGGAGACCCAGTACTTC.

This clone has a handful of counts. At one of its ends the junction is not consistent with the germline gene, which may arise from a read error. The J gene is TRBJ1-2, the V gene TRBV6-6; 11 nucleotides line up with TRBD1. The CDR3 sequence is 11 residues long. CDR1 and CDR2 from the germline V gene are MNHNY and SVGAGI (reference sequence). In DNA, the CDR3 is TGTGCCAGCAGTTACGGGACAGGGGGTTCCTTC. It specifies CASSYGTGGSF.

V usage is TRBV27 and J usage is TRBJ2-7, with a weak D call TRBD1 (7 bases). CDR1 MNHEY and CDR2 SMNVEV come from the germline V gene (reference sequence). CDR3 length: 15 amino acids. V lost 0 bases, J lost 5 bases, and 14 bases lay in between. The CDR3 nucleotides read TGTGCCAGCAGTTTATCACGGCCAGGGGGGCACGAGCAGTACTTC. Residues: CASSLSRPGGHEQYF.

CDR3 loop: CASGPMEVGSGNEQFF. In nucleotides, the CDR3 is TGTGCCAGCGGGCCTATGGAGGTAGGTTCGGGGAATGAGCAGTTCTTC. This sequence joins TRBV7-9 and TRBJ2-1, with D perhaps TRBD2 (5 bases). The germline gives CDR1 SEHNR, CDR2 FQNEAQ (reference sequence). The CDR3 length is 16 residues. V shed 8 bases and J shed 7 bases, with 24 bases lying between them. The variable domain in full, with the rest retrieved from reference TRBV7-9 and TRBJ2-1, is DTGVSQNPRHKITKRGQNVTFRCDPISEHNRLYWYRQTLGQGPEFLTYFQNEAQLEKSRLLSDRFSAERPKGSFSTLEIQRTEQGDSAMYLCASGPMEVGSGNEQFFGPGTRLTVL.

The chain combines TRBV3-1 (or the pseudogene TRBV3-2) with TRBJ1-1, with D hard to call. Germline CDR1 and CDR2: LGHDT and YNNKEL (reference sequence). The V gene lost 4 bases and the J gene lost 4 bases, with 4 bases spanning the gap. The CDR3 contains 11 residues. CDR3 nucleotide sequence: TGTGCCAGCAGCCTCGGCACTGAAGCTTTCTTT. Its protein is CASSLGTEAFF.

This clone was counted a single time. The chain links TRBV3-1 (or the pseudogene TRBV3-2) to TRBJ2-1, with TRBD2 matching 7 bases. Per germline, CDR1 LGHDT and CDR2 YNNKEL (reference sequence). J lost 7 bases, V lost 0 bases, and 3 bases had no gene match. This CDR3 has 14 amino acids. The CDR3 reads CASSQDTLANEQFF. The CDR3, as DNA: TGTGCCAGCAGCCAAGACACACTAGCGAATGAGCAGTTCTTC.

This chain uses TRBV11-2 with TRBJ1-1; D unresolved. The CDR3 runs 15 residues. Per germline, CDR1 SGHAT and CDR2 FQNNGV. Trimming took 7 bases from V and 2 from J, leaving 17 bases between them. As DNA, the CDR3 is TGTGCCAGCACCCATTGGGCCACGGGAAACACTGAAGCTTTCTTT. It specifies CASTHWATGNTEAFF.

The chain couples TRBV11-2 to TRBJ1-2, with 7 bases that match TRBD1. The CDR3 runs 16 residues. V gave up 0 bases and J gave up 8 bases; unmatched junction bases: 12. Germline CDR1 is SGHAT and CDR2 is FQNNGV. CDR3 nucleotide sequence: TGTGCCAGCAGCTTAGACCCGGCAGGGGGTCAAAGGGGCTACACCTTC. It translates to CASSLDPAGGQRGYTF.

The genes are TRBV4-1 and TRBJ2-7; a weak D match, TRBD1 (6 bases). Trimming took 3 bases from V and 3 from J, leaving 15 bases between them. Germline V gene sequence: CDR1 MGHRA, CDR2 YSYEKL. This CDR3 is 15 amino acids long. The CDR3 loop is CASSQLVGGDYEQYF. The CDR3 bases are TGCGCCAGCAGCCAGCTGGTAGGGGGTGACTACGAGCAGTACTTC.

The chain carries TRBV6-5 and TRBJ1-1, with 7 bases aligning to TRBD1. Per the germline V gene, CDR1 is MNHEY and CDR2 is SVGAGI. The CDR3 is 15 amino acids. V dropped 6 bases and J dropped 6; count of bases not matched to a gene: 13. The CDR3 nucleotides are TGTGCCAGCAGCCATCCGGGACAGTTACTCCCTGAAGCTTTCTTT. Translated: CASSHPGQLLPEAFF.

The chain links TRBV5-4 to TRBJ1-2; D is possibly TRBD1 (6 bases). In germline, CDR1 is SGHNT, CDR2 YYREEE (reference sequence). V was pared by 4 bases and J by 4 bases, with 11 bases between. CDR3 size: 13 residues. The CDR3 region is CASSQDSTYGYTF. In DNA, the CDR3 is TGTGCCAGCAGCCAGGACAGCACCTATGGCTACACCTTC. The whole variable domain, remainder taken from reference TRBV5-4 and TRBJ1-2, is ETGVTQSPTHLIKTRGQQVTLRCSSQSGHNTVSWYQQALGQGPQFIFQYYREEENGRGNFPPRFSGLQFPNYSSELNVNALELDDSALYLCASSQDSTYGYTFGSGTRLTVV.

The rearrangement joins TRBV29-1 to TRBJ1-2; D call uncertain. The CDR3 runs 16 residues. Between the trimmed V and J ends, which lost 0 bases and 2 bases, there was a span of 16 bases. CDR1 is SQVTM and CDR2 is ANQGSEA in the germline V gene. The CDR3 spells CSVEDEIGVWNYGYTF. CDR3 DNA: TGCAGCGTTGAAGATGAAATCGGGGTTTGGAACTATGGCTACACCTTC.

This clone was seen a few times. The genes are TRBV4-1 and TRBJ1-1, with 10 positions matching TRBD1. The J segment lost 0 bases and the V segment lost 2 bases, leaving 9 bases of the junction unmatched. The CDR3 covers 18 residues. CDR1 is MGHRA, CDR2 YSYEKL, per germline. The CDR3 coding sequence is TGCGCCAGCAGCCAATCTGATCCGGGACAGGGGATGAACACTGAAGCTTTCTTT. Residues: CASSQSDPGQGMNTEAFF.

This clone was found a few times. The chain links TRBV21-1 to TRBJ1-1; TRBD1 reflects the table's D call only, with no check against the DNA. TRBV21-1 is assigned pseudogene status. The CDR3 runs 21 residues. CDR3 region: CASSSWICQGQGCSSGRGAFF. The CDR3 DNA reads as TGTGCCAGCAGCTCCTGGATCTGTCAGGGACAGGGGTGTTCGTCGGGCAGGGGAGCTTTCTTT.

V gene TRBV28 combines with J gene TRBJ1-6; D gene ambiguous. The CDR3 runs 16 residues. Germline V lookup: CDR1 MDHEN, CDR2 SYDVKM. Trimming cost V 6 bases and J 0 bases, with 12 bases left between them. The CDR3 DNA is TGTGCCAGCAGCGATAAGCCAAGCTCCTATAATTCACCCCTCCACTTT. Encoded protein: CASSDKPSSYNSPLHF.

CDR3: CASSRTVAGGPGEQFF. The DNA for the CDR3 is TGTGCCAGCAGCCGAACGGTAGCGGGAGGGCCGGGTGAGCAGTTCTTC. This chain links TRBV3-1 (or the pseudogene TRBV3-2) with TRBJ2-1; 11 bases align to TRBD2. CDR3 length: 16 amino acids. CDR1 and CDR2 (germline): LGHDT, YNNKEL (reference sequence). V lost 4 bases and J lost 9; bases outside the gene matches: 11.

This sequence joins TRBV28 and TRBJ1-5, with 8 nucleotides matching TRBD1. Trimming cost V 9 bases and J 5 bases; bases outside gene matches: 15. Germline values: CDR1 MDHEN, CDR2 SYDVKM. This CDR3 contains 16 residues. The CDR3 loop is CASFTGGVLNYQPQHF. CDR3 nucleotide sequence: TGTGCCAGTTTTACAGGGGGAGTTCTGAACTATCAGCCCCAGCATTTT.